This T cell receptor beta chain was obtained from a study of response to subunit inactivated influenza vaccine. TCRdb re-analysed the RT-PCR reads in MiXCR, keeping a single row per CDR3 protein. The data show 650,000 to 800,000 distinct CDR3 sequences, more than 11% seen once. This clonotype was recorded a few times. The antigen is not known. V shed 3 bases, J shed 3 bases, and the junction held 3 bases outside the gene matches. Germline V gene sequence: CDR1 DFQATT, CDR2 SNEGSKA (reference sequence). The CDR3 extends over 14 amino acids. Study conclusions and caveats: The authors suggested that few new T cells are recruited per seasonal influenza vaccination.

The V call is TRBV20-1, the J call TRBJ2-7; 12 nucleotides match TRBD1. The sequencing used PBMCs from blood, collected 14 days before vaccination. The TCR was taken from a man over 45 who received an inactivated influenza vaccine. The CDR3 loop reads CSARGDRGLYEQYF. CDR3 nucleotides: TGCAGTGCTAGGGGGGACAGGGGGCTCTACGAGCAGTACTTC.